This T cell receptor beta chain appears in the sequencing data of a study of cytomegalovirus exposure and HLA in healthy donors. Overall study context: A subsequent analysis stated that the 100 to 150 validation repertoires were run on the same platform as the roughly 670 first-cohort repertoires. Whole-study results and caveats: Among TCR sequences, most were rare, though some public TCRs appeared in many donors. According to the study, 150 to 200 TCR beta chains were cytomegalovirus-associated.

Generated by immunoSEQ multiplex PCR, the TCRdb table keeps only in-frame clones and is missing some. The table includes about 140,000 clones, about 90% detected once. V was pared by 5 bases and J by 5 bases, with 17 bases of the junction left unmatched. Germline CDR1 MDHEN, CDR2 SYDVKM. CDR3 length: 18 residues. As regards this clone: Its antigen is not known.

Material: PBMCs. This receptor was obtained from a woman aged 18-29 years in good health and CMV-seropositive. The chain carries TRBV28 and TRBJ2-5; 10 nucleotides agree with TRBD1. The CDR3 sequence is CASSPYHLDRGSWETQYF. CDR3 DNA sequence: TGTGCCAGCAGTCCCTACCACCTGGACAGGGGGTCTTGGGAGACCCAGTACTTC.